The 28 T cell receptor beta chains reported below all come from one sample, sequenced in a study of blood T cell repertoires in COVID-19. The method was immunoSEQ multiplex PCR; TCRdb's version includes in-frame clones alone and lacks a portion of them. The data contain more than 15,000 clones, roughly four fifths of them singletons. Input material: peripheral blood. The receptors shown here come from a man aged 40-50 years with active or convalescent COVID-19.

CDR3 nucleotides: TGTGCCAGCAGCTCCTCCGGGACAGGGACCTACGAGCAGTACTTC. This sequence encodes CASSSSGTGTYEQYF. V is TRBV7-2 and J is TRBJ2-7; 9 bases are shared with TRBD1. The CDR3 extends over 15 amino acids. V was pared by 4 bases and J by 2 bases, with 6 bases of the junction left unmatched. The germline V gene has CDR1 SGHTA and CDR2 FQGNSA.

This clone was seen a few times. The chain is built from TRBV19 and TRBJ2-7; TRBD2 agrees at 12 bases. The CDR3 sequence is 14 residues long. CDR1 LNHDA and CDR2 SQIVND come from the germline V gene (reference sequence). Germline trimming cut 6 bases from V and 6 bases from J; bases unmatched to any gene: 6. The CDR3 here is CASRRLAGAFEQYF. CDR3 nucleotides: TGTGCCAGTAGGAGACTAGCGGGGGCCTTCGAGCAGTACTTC.

This chain links TRBV5-4 with TRBJ2-5; weak D call: TRBD1 (6 bases). The CDR3 loop spans 15 amino acids. V gave up 4 bases and J gave up 5 bases, with 18 bases separating them. The germline CDR1 and CDR2 sequences are SGHNT and YYREEE (reference sequence). As DNA, the CDR3 is TGTGCCAGCAGCGACCATACGGCAGGGGCTGAGACCCAGTACTTC. It specifies CASSDHTAGAETQYF.

The V gene is TRBV19, the J gene TRBJ2-2, with 9 bases aligning to TRBD1. Germline V lookup: CDR1 LNHDA, CDR2 SQIVND (reference sequence). Trimming took 5 bases from V and 3 from J; bases not matched to a gene: 22. CDR3 size: 21 residues. The CDR3 is CASSPAPINRGHRVYTGELFF. CDR3 DNA sequence: TGTGCCAGTAGTCCCGCCCCGATTAACAGGGGGCATCGAGTTTACACCGGGGAGCTGTTTTTT. Full variable domain (rest looked up from reference TRBV19 and TRBJ2-2): DGGITQSPKYLFRKEGQNVTLSCEQNLNHDAMYWYRQDPGQGLRLIYYSQIVNDFQKGDIAEGYSVSREKKESFPLTVTSAQKNPTAFYLCASSPAPINRGHRVYTGELFFGEGSRLTVL.

The CDR3, as DNA: TGCGCCAGCAGCTTGGCCGTCGGGACAGGTTACTATGGCTACACCTTC. It codes for CASSLAVGTGYYGYTF. The chain employs TRBV5-1 and TRBJ1-2, with 8 bases identical to TRBD1. This CDR3 comprises 16 residues. In germline, CDR1 is SGHRS, CDR2 YFSETQ. The junction had 7 bases not matched to a gene; V was cut back by 0 bases and J by 3 bases.

This clone was counted once. The chain links TRBV5-1 to TRBJ2-3; the match to TRBD2 covers 10 bases. Unmatched junction bases numbered 6, after V lost 3 bases and J lost 2 bases. From germline, CDR1 is SGHRS and CDR2 YFSETQ. The CDR3 covers 16 residues. CDR3 nucleotides: TGCGCCAGCAGCTCGCTACTAGCGGGGAACACAGATACGCAGTATTTT. Its translation: CASSSLLAGNTDTQYF.

This chain joins TRBV21-1 and TRBJ1-5. TRBV21-1 is classified as a pseudogene. The CDR3 covers 17 residues. The CDR3 protein is CASSKAPRGYSNQPQHF. CDR3 bases: TGTGCCAGCAGCAAAGCGCCTCGGGGTTATAGCAATCAGCCCCAGCATTTT.

This clone is a singleton in its sample. The V call is TRBV7-2, the J call TRBJ1-3; D not certain. The CDR3 totals 13 residues. The V and J ends lost 1 base and 8 bases respectively, with 9 bases between them. Germline lookup yields CDR1 SGHTA and CDR2 FQGNSA. The CDR3 DNA is TGTGCCAGCAGCTTAGGAGGGTTGGACACCATATATTTT. This gives the protein CASSLGGLDTIYF.

The chain is built from TRBV11-3 and TRBJ2-1, with D uncertain. Trimming removed 0 bases from V and 7 bases from J, with 13 bases in between. The CDR3 runs 15 residues. Germline values: CDR1 SGHNT, CDR2 YENEEA. CDR3 DNA: TGTGCCAGCAGCTTAGATGGTGACATCCCGAATGAGCAGTTCTTC. It yields the protein CASSLDGDIPNEQFF. The full variable domain, with the rest looked up from reference TRBV11-3 and TRBJ2-1, is EAGVVQSPRYKIIEKKQPVAFWCNPISGHNTLYWYLQNLGQGPELLIRYENEEAVDDSQLPKDRFSAERLKGVDSTLKIQPAELGDSAVYLCASSLDGDIPNEQFFGPGTRLTVL.

The chain employs TRBV3-1 (or the pseudogene TRBV3-2) and TRBJ1-5; a weak D match, TRBD1 (6 bases). Germline values: CDR1 LGHDT, CDR2 YNNKEL (reference sequence). The CDR3 consists of 15 residues. V was clipped by 1 base and J by 1 base, with 8 bases between them. The CDR3, as DNA: TGTGCCAGCAGCCAAGCTACAGGGAGCAATCAGCCCCAGCATTTT. The encoded protein is CASSQATGSNQPQHF.

The chain employs TRBV27 and TRBJ1-2; possibly TRBD1 for D (5 bases). Germline CDR1 and CDR2: MNHEY and SMNVEV (reference sequence). V gave up 5 bases and J gave up 3 bases, with 10 bases separating them. The CDR3 runs to 13 residues. The CDR3 loop reads CASSAGNDYGYTF. Here the CDR3 DNA reads TGTGCCAGCAGTGCAGGGAACGACTATGGCTACACCTTC.

The chain links TRBV2 to TRBJ1-3; no reliable D call. CDR1 SNHLY and CDR2 FYNNEI come from the germline V gene. The CDR3 has 13 amino acids. With 6 bases removed from V and 0 bases from J, the gap between germline ends came to 6 bases. CDR3 residues: CASSGYSGNTIYF. The CDR3 DNA reads TGTGCCAGCAGCGGTTACTCTGGAAACACCATATATTTT.

This clone was counted a single time. The rearrangement links TRBV5-1 to TRBJ1-1, with TRBD1 matching 9 bases. J was trimmed by 4 bases and V by 7 bases; bases with no gene match: 11. Germline CDR1 reads SGHRS; CDR2 reads YFSETQ. The CDR3 covers 15 residues. The CDR3 spells CASGTGLAVATEAFF. CDR3 nucleotide sequence: TGCGCCAGCGGGACAGGGCTAGCGGTTGCCACTGAAGCTTTCTTT. Combining the CDR3 with reference TRBV5-1 and TRBJ1-1 gives the whole variable domain KAGVTQTPRYLIKTRGQQVTLSCSPISGHRSVSWYQQTPGQGLQFLFEYFSETQRNKGNFPGRFSGRQFSNSRSEMNVSTLELGDSALYLCASGTGLAVATEAFFGQGTRLTVV.

A single count supports this clone. The chain recombines TRBV5-4 with TRBJ2-2; D gene uncertain. The CDR3 extends over 16 amino acids. Between the trimmed V and J ends, which lost 0 bases and 0 bases, there was a span of 9 bases. From germline, CDR1 is SGHNT and CDR2 YYREEE (reference sequence). The CDR3 bases are TGTGCCAGCAGCTTGGGGGCTTTCGCGAACACCGGGGAGCTGTTTTTT. This codes for CASSLGAFANTGELFF.

The J gene is TRBJ1-1, the V gene TRBV18, with a weak D call TRBD1 (6 bases). The ends were cut back, 4 bases at V and 3 bases at J, with 15 bases in the middle. From germline, CDR1 is KGHSH and CDR2 LQKENI. The CDR3 consists of 15 residues. The chain's CDR3 is CASSRNTGLDTEAFF. DNA of the CDR3: TGTGCCAGCTCACGCAATACAGGGTTGGACACTGAAGCTTTCTTT.

A single count supports this clone. The chain links TRBV5-1 to TRBJ2-7; 8 nucleotides agree with TRBD1. V was pared by 2 bases and J by 4 bases, with 2 bases of the junction left unmatched. CDR1 and CDR2 from the germline V gene are SGHRS and YFSETQ. The CDR3 covers 13 residues. The CDR3 reads CASSLQGEYEQYF. CDR3 DNA sequence: TGCGCCAGCAGCTTACAGGGGGAGTACGAGCAGTACTTC.

The rearrangement links TRBV5-4 to TRBJ1-4, with D possibly TRBD1 on 6 matching bases. In germline, CDR1 is SGHNT, CDR2 YYREEE (reference sequence). The CDR3 sequence is 14 residues long. Trimming took 4 bases from V and 8 from J, leaving 15 bases between them. CDR3 region: CASSMTGLGEKLFF. CDR3 DNA: TGTGCCAGCAGCATGACAGGCCTCGGGGAAAAACTGTTTTTT.

This rearrangement joins TRBV6-6 to TRBJ2-1; D might be TRBD1 (6 bases). Looked up from germline, CDR1 is MNHNY and CDR2 is SVGAGI (reference sequence). The CDR3 consists of 16 residues. Trimming took off 6 bases at V and 5 bases at J, with 20 bases between the two ends. This CDR3 reads CASRHDQGPGNNEQFF. The CDR3 DNA is TGTGCCAGCAGACACGATCAGGGGCCTGGAAACAATGAGCAGTTCTTC.

The gene calls are TRBV2 and TRBJ1-2; TRBD1 might be the D (6 bases). The germline gives CDR1 SNHLY, CDR2 FYNNEI. The CDR3 is made up of 14 amino acids. V lost 6 bases and J 4 bases, leaving 15 bases between the germline ends. As DNA, the CDR3 is TGTGCCAGCAGCCCCGGGGGGCCGGGCTATGGCTACACCTTC. Translating gives CASSPGGPGYGYTF.

The J gene is TRBJ1-5, the V gene TRBV6-6; weak D call: TRBD1 (6 bases). Germline loops: CDR1 MNHNY, CDR2 SVGAGI (reference sequence). This CDR3 comprises 17 residues. V was trimmed by 5 bases and J by 0 bases, leaving 17 bases between them. Here the CDR3 reads CASSPVGGRVSNQPQHF. The CDR3 bases are TGTGCCAGCAGTCCCGTCGGGGGGCGGGTTAGCAATCAGCCCCAGCATTTT.

Worth noting for this clone: The junction departs from the called germline gene at one end, perhaps through a read error. The CDR3 DNA sequence: TGTGCTAGCAGCTCTCGGACAGGGGGCTACAAAGGGCAGTACTTC. Protein product: CASSSRTGGYKGQYF. This chain uses TRBV7-7 with TRBJ2-7; 11 bases agree with TRBD1. Germline V gene data show CDR1 as SSHAT and CDR2 as FNYEAQ (reference sequence). The CDR3 is 15 amino acids.

This clone came up a few times. The V and J genes are TRBV11-2 and TRBJ2-1; 10 bases are a match to TRBD1. V dropped 5 bases and J dropped 8; count of bases not matched to a gene: 9. This CDR3 is 15 amino acids long. Germline V CDR1 and CDR2: SGHAT, FQNNGV. CDR3 region: CASSRSGTGVYEQFF. DNA of the CDR3: TGTGCCAGCAGCCGCAGCGGGACAGGGGTGTATGAGCAGTTCTTC.

This clone was detected only a few times. The chain carries TRBV5-1 and TRBJ2-7, with 7 bases lining up with TRBD1. From germline, CDR1 is SGHRS and CDR2 YFSETQ. J lost 0 bases, V lost 3 bases, and 12 bases had no gene match. This CDR3 comprises 17 residues. The CDR3 nucleotides read TGCGCCAGCAGCTCCTACCGACAGGGCGTAAGCTCCTACGAGCAGTACTTC. It is translated as CASSSYRQGVSSYEQYF.

The chain uses TRBV27 and TRBJ2-7, with a possible D match to TRBD1 (6 bases). Germline V gene sequence: CDR1 MNHEY, CDR2 SMNVEV (reference sequence). V gave up 0 bases and J gave up 5 bases, with 11 bases separating them. The CDR3 is 14 amino acids. The CDR3 region has the DNA TGTGCCAGCAGTTTATCGGACAGCGCTAACGAGCAGTACTTC. Encoded protein: CASSLSDSANEQYF.

The V gene is TRBV2, the J gene TRBJ1-1, with 8 nucleotides matching TRBD1. Germline CDR1 and CDR2: SNHLY and FYNNEI. Trimming cost V 6 bases and J 5 bases; bases outside gene matches: 8. The CDR3 is 14 residues long. The chain's CDR3 is CASRIDRGGTEAFF. In nucleotides, the CDR3 is TGTGCCAGCAGAATTGACAGGGGAGGGACTGAAGCTTTCTTT.

The chain combines TRBV9 with TRBJ2-5; TRBD2 aligns across 9 bases. Looked up from germline, CDR1 is SGDLS and CDR2 is YYNGEE. The length of the CDR3 is 16 residues. V was pared by 3 bases and J by 5 bases, with 11 bases of the junction left unmatched. CDR3 DNA: TGTGCCAGCAGCGCCCTTTCCGGACTAGCGATGGAGACCCAGTACTTC. Its protein product is CASSALSGLAMETQYF.

The V and J genes are TRBV9 and TRBJ2-7; D possibly corresponds to TRBD2 (6 bases). Trimming took 4 bases from V and 5 from J, leaving 19 bases between them. From germline, CDR1 is SGDLS and CDR2 YYNGEE. This CDR3 is built from 15 residues. CDR3 amino acids: CASSYGDFREDEQYF. CDR3 nucleotides: TGTGCCAGCAGCTACGGGGACTTCAGGGAGGACGAGCAGTACTTC.

The chain joins TRBV7-2 to TRBJ2-1; TRBD2 matches 8 bases. The CDR3 is made up of 13 amino acids. V dropped 7 bases and J dropped 9; count of bases not matched to a gene: 8. Germline CDR1 reads SGHTA; CDR2 reads FQGNSA. The CDR3, as DNA: TGTGCCAGCACGGCGGGGGGCCGCAGTGAGCAGTTCTTC. Residues: CASTAGGRSEQFF.